This is a list of T cell receptor beta chains from one sample in a study of control samples from healthy donors and cancer patients. Produced via immunoSEQ multiplex PCR; TCRdb's table is partial and in-frame only. The sample holds about 85,000 clones, about nine tenths seen once. Sequencing was done on a sample of blood. These receptors came from a man aged 50-59 years in good health. Each CDR3 is given with its conserved first and last residue. Fields, in order: clone size, J gene, D gene, V gene, CDR3 protein, CDR3 DNA. The D gene is left open where the match is weak. Size tells how often a clone was seen (once, few, many) or the class of an expanded clone, and some rows leave it out.

abundance: NA; j_gene: TRBJ1-2; d_gene: TRBD1; v_gene: TRBV3-1/TRBV3-2; CDR3aa: CASSQRDRKNYGYTF; CDR3nt: TGTGCCAGCAGCCAGAGGGACAGAAAGAACTATGGCTACACCTTC
abundance: NA; j_gene: TRBJ1-1; d_gene: TRBD1; v_gene: TRBV5-1; CDR3aa: CASSRSGTGNMNTEAFF; CDR3nt: TGCGCCAGCAGTAGAAGCGGGACAGGGAACATGAACACTGAAGCTTTCTTT
abundance: NA; j_gene: TRBJ2-3; d_gene: NA; v_gene: TRBV11-3; CDR3aa: CASSLEVQATDTQYF; CDR3nt: TGTGCCAGCAGCTTAGAAGTACAGGCGACAGATACGCAGTATTTT
abundance: NA; j_gene: TRBJ1-2; d_gene: TRBD1; v_gene: TRBV6-4; CDR3aa: CASRMGQGDGYTF; CDR3nt: TGTGCCAGCAGAATGGGACAGGGAGACGGCTACACCTTC
abundance: NA; j_gene: TRBJ2-1; d_gene: TRBD2; v_gene: TRBV19; CDR3aa: CASSIDSGGASYNEQFF; CDR3nt: TGTGCCAGTAGTATAGATAGCGGGGGGGCGTCCTACAATGAGCAGTTCTTC
abundance: NA; j_gene: TRBJ2-5; d_gene: NA; v_gene: TRBV6-5; CDR3aa: CASSYTRQETQYF; CDR3nt: TGTGCCAGCAGTTATACCAGACAAGAGACCCAGTACTTC
abundance: NA; j_gene: TRBJ2-7; d_gene: TRBD1; v_gene: TRBV18; CDR3aa: CASSGTGGVEQYF; CDR3nt: TGTGCCAGCTCCGGGACAGGGGGAGTGGAGCAGTACTTC
abundance: NA; j_gene: TRBJ1-2; d_gene: TRBD1; v_gene: TRBV6-5; CDR3aa: CASSYGQGLDYGYTF; CDR3nt: TGTGCCAGCAGTTACGGACAGGGATTGGACTATGGCTACACCTTC
abundance: NA; j_gene: TRBJ2-7; d_gene: TRBD1; v_gene: TRBV29-1; CDR3aa: CSVVKDRGEQYF; CDR3nt: TGCAGCGTTGTAAAGGACAGGGGCGAGCAGTACTTC
abundance: NA; j_gene: TRBJ2-5; d_gene: NA; v_gene: TRBV15; CDR3aa: CATSRGGDSRMGETQYF; CDR3nt: TGTGCCACCAGCAGAGGGGGGGACAGCCGAATGGGAGAGACCCAGTACTTC
abundance: NA; j_gene: TRBJ1-5; d_gene: NA; v_gene: TRBV12-3/TRBV12-4; CDR3aa: CASSNAVNQPQHF; CDR3nt: TGTGCCAGCAGTAATGCAGTTAATCAGCCCCAGCATTTT
abundance: NA; j_gene: TRBJ2-3; d_gene: NA; v_gene: TRBV29-1; CDR3aa: CSVGKNKGGRYTDTQYF; CDR3nt: TGCAGCGTTGGAAAGAATAAGGGGGGGAGATACACAGATACGCAGTATTTT
abundance: NA; j_gene: TRBJ2-2; d_gene: TRBD2; v_gene: TRBV18; CDR3aa: CASSPRSGDFTGELFF; CDR3nt: TGTGCCAGCTCACCACGGAGCGGGGACTTCACCGGGGAGCTGTTTTTT
abundance: NA; j_gene: TRBJ1-2; d_gene: NA; v_gene: TRBV6-5; CDR3aa: CASSVTGVRGYTF; CDR3nt: TGTGCCAGCAGCGTAACGGGGGTTCGTGGCTACACCTTC
abundance: NA; j_gene: TRBJ1-3; d_gene: NA; v_gene: TRBV3-1/TRBV3-2; CDR3aa: CASSPRRTSSGNTIYF; CDR3nt: TGTGCCAGCAGCCCGAGGCGGACCAGCTCTGGAAACACCATATATTTT
abundance: NA; j_gene: TRBJ2-1; d_gene: TRBD2; v_gene: TRBV29-1; CDR3aa: CSVLPTSGLSSYNEQFF; CDR3nt: TGCAGCGTTTTACCGACTAGCGGGCTGAGCTCCTACAATGAGCAGTTCTTC
abundance: NA; j_gene: TRBJ1-1; d_gene: NA; v_gene: TRBV5-6; CDR3aa: CASSLLEGARTEAFF; CDR3nt: TGTGCCAGCAGCTTGCTGGAAGGGGCCAGGACTGAAGCTTTCTTT
abundance: many; j_gene: TRBJ2-7; d_gene: TRBD2; v_gene: TRBV6-1; CDR3aa: CASSEDSSGAYEQYF; CDR3nt: TGTGCCAGCAGTGAAGATTCTAGCGGGGCCTACGAGCAGTACTTC
abundance: NA; j_gene: TRBJ1-2; d_gene: TRBD1; v_gene: TRBV11-2; CDR3aa: CASSPNTNTGGRGYTF; CDR3nt: TGTGCCAGCAGTCCTAACACCAATACAGGGGGTCGCGGCTACACCTTC
abundance: NA; j_gene: TRBJ2-7; d_gene: TRBD1; v_gene: TRBV19; CDR3aa: CASTLVADRGYEQYF; CDR3nt: TGTGCCAGTACGTTAGTAGCGGACAGGGGCTACGAGCAGTACTTC
abundance: NA; j_gene: TRBJ2-3; d_gene: TRBD2; v_gene: TRBV15; CDR3aa: CATSRGLDTSDTQYF; CDR3nt: TGTGCCACCAGTCGGGGACTAGACACATCAGATACGCAGTATTTT
abundance: NA; j_gene: TRBJ2-5; d_gene: TRBD1; v_gene: TRBV30; CDR3aa: CAWSPGTGTRLSSLETQYF; CDR3nt: TGTGCCTGGAGTCCCGGGACAGGGACCCGCCTTAGTAGTTTGGAGACCCAGTACTTC
abundance: NA; j_gene: TRBJ2-3; d_gene: NA; v_gene: TRBV7-9; CDR3aa: CASSPPNRADTQYF; CDR3nt: TGTGCCAGCAGCCCCCCCAACCGGGCAGATACGCAGTATTTT
abundance: NA; j_gene: TRBJ1-6; d_gene: NA; v_gene: TRBV27; CDR3aa: CASSFRDNSPLHF; CDR3nt: TGTGCCAGCAGTTTTAGGGATAATTCACCCCTCCACTTT
abundance: NA; j_gene: TRBJ1-2; d_gene: NA; v_gene: TRBV5-8; CDR3aa: CASSPTVRGGYGYTF; CDR3nt: TGTGCCAGCAGCCCAACCGTACGGGGAGGCTATGGCTACACCTTC
abundance: NA; j_gene: TRBJ2-2; d_gene: NA; v_gene: TRBV7-9; CDR3aa: CASSLEGRTGELFF; CDR3nt: TGTGCCAGCAGCTTAGAAGGGCGGACCGGGGAGCTGTTTTTT
abundance: NA; j_gene: TRBJ1-1; d_gene: NA; v_gene: TRBV18; CDR3aa: CASSQVDSTEAFF; CDR3nt: TGTGCCAGCTCCCAAGTGGACAGCACTGAAGCTTTCTTT
abundance: NA; j_gene: TRBJ2-1; d_gene: TRBD2; v_gene: TRBV27; CDR3aa: CASSLGGNWDEQFF; CDR3nt: TGTGCCAGCAGTTTGGGGGGGAATTGGGATGAGCAGTTCTTC
abundance: NA; j_gene: TRBJ2-3; d_gene: TRBD2; v_gene: TRBV5-1; CDR3aa: CASSIGLVVYTQYF; CDR3nt: TGCGCCAGCAGCATAGGACTAGTCGTATATACGCAGTATTTT
abundance: NA; j_gene: TRBJ1-1; d_gene: TRBD1; v_gene: TRBV27; CDR3aa: CASSDRGEAEAFF; CDR3nt: TGTGCCAGCAGCGACAGGGGGGAGGCTGAAGCTTTCTTT
abundance: NA; j_gene: TRBJ1-1; d_gene: NA; v_gene: TRBV11-2; CDR3aa: CASSSSGNTEAFF; CDR3nt: TGTGCCAGCAGCTCCAGCGGGAACACTGAAGCTTTCTTT
abundance: NA; j_gene: TRBJ1-5; d_gene: NA; v_gene: TRBV21-1; CDR3aa: CASSKMGLSNQPQHF; CDR3nt: TGTGCCAGCAGCAAAATGGGCCTTAGCAATCAGCCCCAGCATTTT
abundance: NA; j_gene: TRBJ2-1; d_gene: NA; v_gene: TRBV5-1; CDR3aa: CASSQDWGHSYNEQFF; CDR3nt: TGCGCCAGCAGCCAGGACTGGGGCCACTCCTACAATGAGCAGTTCTTC